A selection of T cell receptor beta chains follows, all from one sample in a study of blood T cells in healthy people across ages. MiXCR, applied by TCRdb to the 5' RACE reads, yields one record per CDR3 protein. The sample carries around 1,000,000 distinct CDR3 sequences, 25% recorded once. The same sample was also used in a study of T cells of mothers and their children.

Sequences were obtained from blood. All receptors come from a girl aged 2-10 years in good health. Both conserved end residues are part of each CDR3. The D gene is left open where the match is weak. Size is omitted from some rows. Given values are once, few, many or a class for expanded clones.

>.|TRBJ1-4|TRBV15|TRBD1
CATSFQQGLIEKLFF
TGTGCCACCAGCTTTCAACAGGGGCTGATTGAAAAACTGTTTTTT
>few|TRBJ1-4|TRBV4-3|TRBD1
CASSQAGTDEKLFF
TGCGCCAGCAGCCAGGCCGGGACAGACGAAAAACTGTTTTTT
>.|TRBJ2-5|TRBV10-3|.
CAISDDLVGETQYF
TGTGCCATCAGTGATGACTTGGTTGGGGAGACCCAGTACTTC
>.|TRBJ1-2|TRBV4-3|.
CASSRGTVNYGYTF
TGCGCCAGCAGCCGGGGTACCGTTAACTATGGCTACACCTTC
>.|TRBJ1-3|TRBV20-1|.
CSARELPGNTIYF
TGCAGTGCTAGAGAACTTCCAGGAAACACCATATATTTT
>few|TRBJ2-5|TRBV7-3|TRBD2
CASSSSGRSSETQYF
TGTGCCAGCAGCTCTAGCGGGAGGAGCAGCGAGACCCAGTACTTC
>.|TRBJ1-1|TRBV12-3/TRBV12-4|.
CASRGVLREGSTEAFF
TGTGCCAGCAGGGGTGTATTGAGGGAGGGAAGCACTGAAGCTTTCTTT
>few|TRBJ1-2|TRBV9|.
CASSSTVRGYTF
TGTGCCAGCAGCTCGACAGTTCGTGGCTACACCTTC
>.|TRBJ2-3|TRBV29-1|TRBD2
CSGYSGSTDTQYF
TGCAGCGGTTATAGCGGGAGCACAGATACGCAGTATTTT
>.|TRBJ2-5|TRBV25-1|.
CASSDQVDSFPETQYF
TGTGCCAGCAGCGACCAGGTAGACAGTTTCCCAGAGACCCAGTACTTC
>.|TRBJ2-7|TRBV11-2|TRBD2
CASSSGLAERNEQYF
TGTGCCAGCAGCTCCGGACTAGCGGAGCGGAACGAGCAGTACTTC
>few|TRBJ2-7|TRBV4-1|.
CASGRSSMSYEQYF
TGCGCCAGCGGAAGGAGTTCGATGTCCTACGAGCAGTACTTC
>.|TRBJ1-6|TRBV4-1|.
CASSQGQGGGSPLHF
TGCGCCAGCAGCCAAGGACAAGGGGGTGGTTCACCCCTCCACTTT
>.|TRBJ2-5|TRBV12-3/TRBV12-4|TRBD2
CASSSRTREETQYF
TGTGCCAGCAGTTCACGGACTAGGGAAGAGACCCAGTACTTC
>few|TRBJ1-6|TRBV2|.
CASSAGQINSPLHF
TGTGCCAGCAGCGCTGGACAGATAAATTCACCCCTCCACTTT
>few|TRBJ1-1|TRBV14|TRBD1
CASSGTAEAFF
TGTGCCAGCAGCGGGACAGCCGAAGCTTTCTTT
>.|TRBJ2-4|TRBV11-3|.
CASSLWGGAKNIQYF
TGTGCCAGCAGCTTATGGGGCGGAGCCAAAAACATTCAGTACTTC
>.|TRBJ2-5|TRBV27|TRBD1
CASAGQGSDETQYF
TGTGCCAGCGCCGGACAGGGTTCCGACGAGACCCAGTACTTC
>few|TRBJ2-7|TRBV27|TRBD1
CASSLSALLGGNEQYF
TGTGCCAGCAGTTTATCGGCCCTCTTAGGGGGCAACGAGCAGTACTTC
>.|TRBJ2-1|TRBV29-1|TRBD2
CSVESSGIYNEQFF
TGCAGCGTTGAGAGTAGCGGGATCTACAATGAGCAGTTCTTC
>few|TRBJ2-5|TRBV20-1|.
CSARDPAVPQETQYF
TGCAGTGCTAGAGATCCTGCGGTACCACAAGAGACCCAGTACTTC
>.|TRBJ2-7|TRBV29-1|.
CSVEVEDSETYEQYF
TGCAGCGTTGAAGTGGAGGACTCAGAGACCTACGAGCAGTACTTC
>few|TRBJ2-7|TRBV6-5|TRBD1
CASSYRGTVYEQYF
TGTGCCAGCAGTTACCGTGGGACAGTCTACGAGCAGTACTTC
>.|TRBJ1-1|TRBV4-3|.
CASSQDGLTTGGFF
TGCGCCAGCAGCCAAGATGGTTTAACGACAGGCGGCTTCTTT
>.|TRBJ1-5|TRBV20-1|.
CSARGQEGSNQPQHF
TGCAGTGCTAGGGGGCAGGAGGGCAGCAATCAGCCCCAGCATTTT
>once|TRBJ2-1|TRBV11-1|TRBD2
CASSFSGGLAGVKVSNEQFF
TGTGCCAGCAGCTTCTCAGGTGGACTAGCGGGAGTAAAGGTTAGCAATGAGCAGTTCTTC
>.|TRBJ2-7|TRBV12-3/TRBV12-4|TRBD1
CASSPGQSAYEQYF
TGTGCCAGCAGCCCGGGACAGTCAGCCTACGAGCAGTACTTC
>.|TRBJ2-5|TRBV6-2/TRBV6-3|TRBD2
CASSFPGERGVNQETQYF
TGTGCCAGCAGTTTCCCAGGGGAGCGGGGGGTCAACCAAGAGACCCAGTACTTC
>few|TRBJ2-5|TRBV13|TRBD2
CASSLDRGGRLGTQYF
TGTGCCAGCAGCTTAGACCGGGGGGGCCGTCTTGGGACCCAGTACTTC
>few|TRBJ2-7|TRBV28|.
CASSPTQGQQDEQYF
TGTGCCAGCAGTCCCACCCAGGGTCAGCAGGACGAGCAGTACTTC
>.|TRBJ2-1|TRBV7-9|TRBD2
CASSIASGTPTYNEQFF
TGTGCCAGCAGCATCGCTAGCGGGACCCCTACCTACAATGAGCAGTTCTTC
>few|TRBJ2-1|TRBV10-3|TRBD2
CAISESAGGYEQFF
TGTGCCATCAGTGAGTCGGCGGGAGGATATGAGCAGTTCTTC
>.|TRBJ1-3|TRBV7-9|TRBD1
CASSLAGQSSGNTIYF
TGTGCCAGCAGCTTGGCGGGACAGTCCTCTGGAAACACCATATATTTT
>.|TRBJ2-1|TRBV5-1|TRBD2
CASSEGGGALSYNEQFF
TGCGCCAGCAGCGAGGGCGGGGGGGCCCTATCCTACAATGAGCAGTTCTTC
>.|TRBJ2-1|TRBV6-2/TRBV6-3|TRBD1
CASSRGQGGVDEQFF
TGTGCCAGCAGTCGCGGACAGGGCGGTGTAGATGAGCAGTTCTTC
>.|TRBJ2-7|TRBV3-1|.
CASSPRPDSRSYEQYF
TGTGCCAGCAGCCCACGACCGGACAGCCGCTCCTACGAGCAGTACTTC
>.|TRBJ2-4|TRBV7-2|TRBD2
CASSPLAGGPHF
TGTGCCAGCAGCCCGTTAGCGGGGGGGCCGCACTTC
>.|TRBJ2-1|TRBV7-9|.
CASSLMSNEQFF
TGTGCCAGCAGCCTGATGAGCAATGAGCAGTTCTTC
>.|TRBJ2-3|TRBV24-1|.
CAIDTAEIDTQYF
TGTGCCATCGACACGGCGGAAATAGATACGCAGTATTTT
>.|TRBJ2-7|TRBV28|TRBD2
CASSSGSGGPNEQYF
TGTGCCAGCAGTTCAGGCAGCGGGGGCCCCAACGAGCAGTACTTC
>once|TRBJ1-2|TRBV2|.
CASSEKGKSPPNYGYTF
TGTGCCAGCAGTGAAAAGGGCAAGTCCCCGCCTAACTATGGCTACACCTTC
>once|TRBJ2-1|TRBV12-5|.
CASGPSPNEQFF
TGTGCTAGTGGGCCCAGTCCCAATGAGCAGTTCTTC
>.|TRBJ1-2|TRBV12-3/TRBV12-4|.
CASSGDRVNGYTF
TGTGCCAGCAGTGGCGACAGAGTGAATGGCTACACCTTC
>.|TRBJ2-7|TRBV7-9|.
CASSPRDTSSYEQYF
TGTGCCAGCAGCCCACGGGACACCTCCTCCTACGAGCAGTACTTC
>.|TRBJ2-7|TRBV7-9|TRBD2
CASSFGTSGYYEQYF
TGTGCCAGCAGCTTTGGGACTAGCGGCTACTACGAGCAGTACTTC
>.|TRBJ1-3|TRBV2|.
CASRVESGNTIYF
TGTGCCAGCCGCGTGGAGTCGGGAAACACCATATATTTT